A single sample gave rise to the 27 T cell receptor beta chains below, sequenced in a study of molecular identifiers for immune sequencing clone quantification. MiXCR, applied by TCRdb to the PCR reads, yields one record per CDR3 protein. The table has some 650,000 distinct CDR3 sequences, less than 20% seen once; the top ten hold about 0.9%. Sequencing was done on a sample of naive CD8+ T cells from blood, with Jurkat cell RNA spiked in. Subset here: FACS-sorted CD8+CD4-CCR7+CD45RA+ naive T cells. Receptor source: a human donor in good health. Some libraries in this study had Jurkat cell RNA spiked in.

As for this clonotype: A read error may explain this, as a much larger clone is one base away. V is TRBV7-9 and J is TRBJ2-5; 9 bases line up with TRBD2. The germline gives CDR1 SEHNR, CDR2 FQNEAQ (reference sequence). This CDR3 spans 16 amino acids. CDR3 amino acids: CASRALAGVTQETLYF. Written as DNA, the CDR3 is TGTGCCAGCAGGGCACTAGCGGGTGTCACCCAAGAGACCCTGTACTTC.

This clonotype was observed a few times. The chain carries TRBV3-1 and TRBJ1-1; perhaps TRBD1 as D (6 bases). The length of the CDR3 is 15 residues. The V end was cut by 0 bases, the J end by 10 bases, with 18 bases between. Germline assignment: CDR1 LGHDT and CDR2 YNNKEL (reference sequence). The CDR3 here is CASSQDRTVILGAFF. DNA of the CDR3: TGTGCCAGCAGCCAAGATAGGACAGTCATATTGGGAGCTTTCTTT.

In the case of this clonotype: The CDR3 does not close with the conserved phenylalanine or tryptophan, likely indicating a read error. The chain recombines TRBV13 with TRBJ2-1; 9 bases map to TRBD1. The CDR3 covers 16 residues. The trim removed 3 bases at V and 8 bases at J, leaving 11 bases unmatched. Germline V gene lookup returns CDR1 PRHDT and CDR2 FYEKMQ (reference sequence). CDR3 coding DNA: TGTGCCAGCAGCTTCTCGCCGGGACAGGGTATCGATGAGCAGTTCCTC. Translating it yields CASSFSPGQGIDEQFL.

V and J are TRBV10-3 and TRBJ1-5, with D possibly matching TRBD1 (5 bases). The V and J ends lost 7 bases and 5 bases respectively, with 12 bases between them. In germline, CDR1 is ENHRY, CDR2 SYGVKD. The CDR3 runs 13 residues. The CDR3 reads CAINQGGDQPQHF. DNA of the CDR3: TGTGCCATCAATCAGGGTGGGGATCAGCCCCAGCATTTT.

This clonotype was seen repeatedly, ten times or more. This chain joins TRBV28 and TRBJ2-1, with D perhaps TRBD1 (5 bases). The CDR3 has 13 amino acids. Germline assignment: CDR1 MDHEN and CDR2 SYDVKM. The ends were cut back, 1 base at V and 7 bases at J, with 8 bases in the middle. CDR3 bases: TGTGCCAGCAGTTTATATCCAGGGAATGAGCAGTTCTTC. Amino acids: CASSLYPGNEQFF.

In regard to this clonotype: A read error may be the cause here, since a much bigger clone is one base away. CDR3 sequence: CASSSNRPLSTDTQYF. The DNA for the CDR3 is TGTGCCAGCAGTTCGAATCGCCCCCTGAGCACAGATACGCAGTATTTT. V usage is TRBV12-3 or TRBV12-4 and J usage is TRBJ2-3, with D unclear. There are 16 residues in the CDR3. The germline V and J ends were trimmed by 4 bases and 0 bases, with 14 bases remaining between them.

This clonotype was recorded at least ten times. V gene TRBV30 combines with J gene TRBJ2-3, with unresolved D. CDR1 and CDR2 from the germline V gene are GTSNPN and SVGIG (reference sequence). Trimming left V 0 bases short and J 3 bases short, with 7 bases between. CDR3 length equals 13 residues. Here the CDR3 reads CAWSVGRTDTQYF. CDR3 nucleotides: TGTGCCTGGAGTGTTGGGCGTACAGATACGCAGTATTTT.

This clonotype was seen ten or more times. This chain uses TRBV13 with TRBJ2-7, with 8 bases matching TRBD2. Germline CDR1 PRHDT, CDR2 FYEKMQ (reference sequence). This CDR3 has 14 residues. V shed 4 bases and J 5 bases; nucleotides not matched to a gene: 7. The CDR3 nucleotides read TGTGCCAGCAGCTCGAGCGGGAGTAGCCACGAGCAGTACTTC. As protein: CASSSSGSSHEQYF.

This clonotype was counted ten times or more. The chain employs TRBV5-6 and TRBJ2-5, with no clear D. The germline V gene has CDR1 SGHDT and CDR2 YYEEEE. The CDR3 loop spans 14 amino acids. The CDR3 spells CNAVGSVYQETQYF. The CDR3 region has the DNA TGTAACGCCGTGGGGTCCGTCTACCAAGAGACCCAGTACTTC.

On this clonotype: One junction end disagrees with the germline gene, perhaps due to a read error. The J gene is TRBJ2-1, the V gene TRBV7-2; perhaps TRBD1 as D (6 bases). Germline V lookup: CDR1 SGHTA, CDR2 FQGNSA. CDR3 length: 15 residues. CDR3 amino acids: CAGSFRGSSYNEQFF. The CDR3 DNA reads as TGTGCCGGCAGCTTTAGGGGGAGCTCCTACAATGAGCAGTTCTTC.

This clonotype came up many times. The rearrangement links TRBV29-1 to TRBJ2-5; maybe TRBD2 (6 bases). Germline CDR1 reads SQVTM; CDR2 reads ANQGSEA. The V end lost 3 bases, the J end lost 3 bases, and 14 bases lay between the germline ends. The CDR3 consists of 14 residues. The CDR3 is CSVDWRGGEETQYF. Written as DNA, the CDR3 is TGCAGCGTTGACTGGCGGGGTGGTGAAGAGACCCAGTACTTC. Full variable domain (missing parts from reference TRBV29-1 and TRBJ2-5): SAVISQKPSRDICQRGTSLTIQCQVDSQVTMMFWYRQQPGQSLTLIATANQGSEATYESGFVIDKFPISRPNLTFSTLTVSNMSPEDSSIYLCSVDWRGGEETQYFGPGTRLLVL.

This clonotype was seen ten or more times. The chain links TRBV4-3 to TRBJ1-5; D not certain. Germline-derived CDR1 and CDR2 are LGHNA and YSLEER. This CDR3 has 16 residues. V lost 1 base, J lost 5 bases, and 15 bases lay in between. Here the CDR3 reads CASSQGVSRRDQPQHF. The CDR3 DNA follows: TGCGCCAGCAGCCAAGGCGTCAGCAGGCGTGATCAGCCCCAGCATTTT.

This clonotype was seen ten or more times. The J gene is TRBJ1-1, the V gene TRBV12-3 or TRBV12-4; D gene ambiguous. Trimming shortened V by 3 bases and J by 8 bases, and 7 bases separated the two germline ends. CDR3 length: 11 amino acids. In DNA form, the CDR3 reads TGTGCCAGCAGTTTTGGGGAAGAAGCTTTCTTT. Translation: CASSFGEEAFF.

This clonotype occurred many times. V and J are TRBV4-1 and TRBJ2-1; D remains ambiguous. There are 15 residues in the CDR3. Trimming cost V 3 bases and J 6 bases, with 15 bases left between them. CDR1 is MGHRA, CDR2 YSYEKL, per germline. CDR3 nucleotides: TGCGCCAGCAGCCAGACGACCCGAGGTCGCAATGAGCAGTTCTTC. It yields the protein CASSQTTRGRNEQFF.

Many counts were recorded for this clonotype. The chain recombines TRBV12-3 or TRBV12-4 with TRBJ1-1; D is ambiguous. The CDR3 is 14 residues long. Trimming left V 6 bases short and J 4 bases short, with 15 bases between. The CDR3 DNA reads TGTGCCAGCAGCCCGTCCCGACCGACCACTGAAGCTTTCTTT. Translation: CASSPSRPTTEAFF.

This clonotype has ten or more counts. The J gene is TRBJ2-3, the V gene TRBV4-3, with TRBD2 matching over 7 bases. The CDR3 runs 16 residues. The junction had 4 bases not matched to a gene; V was cut back by 0 bases and J by 1 base. Germline V lookup: CDR1 LGHNA, CDR2 YSLEER. CDR3 in amino acids: CASSQEVTSGTDTQYF. The CDR3 DNA is TGCGCCAGCAGCCAAGAAGTCACTAGCGGCACAGATACGCAGTATTTT.

On this clonotype itself: A much larger clone sits a single nucleotide away, making a read error possible. This chain connects TRBV28 to TRBJ2-7; no firm D call. Trimming left V 7 bases short and J 0 bases short, with 7 bases between. In germline, CDR1 is MDHEN, CDR2 SYDVKM. The CDR3 covers 12 residues. CDR3 sequence: CASTAGSYEQYV. The DNA for the CDR3 is TGTGCCAGCACTGCCGGCTCCTACGAGCAGTACGTC.

V is TRBV4-1 and J is TRBJ1-2, with D possibly matching TRBD1 (6 bases). The V gene's germline CDR1 is MGHRA and CDR2 YSYEKL. Trimming cost V 0 bases and J 3 bases, with 14 bases left between them. This CDR3 spans 16 amino acids. The CDR3 reads CASSQDQGEGDYGYTF. For the CDR3, the DNA is TGCGCCAGCAGCCAAGATCAAGGCGAGGGGGACTATGGCTACACCTTC.

The J gene is TRBJ1-1, the V gene TRBV2; tentative D call: TRBD1 (6 bases). Deletions cut 3 bases from V and 0 bases from J, with 11 bases between. Germline values: CDR1 SNHLY, CDR2 FYNNEI. The CDR3 totals 15 residues. The CDR3 sequence: CASSDRGHLNTEAFF. DNA for the CDR3: TGTGCCAGCAGTGACAGGGGTCACCTGAACACTGAAGCTTTCTTT.

This clonotype was counted ten times or more. The chain joins TRBV5-6 to TRBJ2-1; TRBD2 matches at 11 bases. Germline loops: CDR1 SGHDT, CDR2 YYEEEE. This CDR3 spans 18 amino acids. The V segment lost 2 bases and the J segment 1 base; nucleotides outside the gene matches: 8. The CDR3 region is CASSLGTSGKGSYNEQFF. CDR3 nucleotides: TGTGCCAGCAGCTTAGGGACTAGCGGAAAGGGGTCCTACAATGAGCAGTTCTTC.

Notes on this clonotype: Given the absence of the conserved phenylalanine or tryptophan at the CDR3 end, a read error is likely. V is TRBV9 and J is TRBJ2-2; TRBD2 aligns across 8 bases. Per the germline V gene, CDR1 is SGDLS and CDR2 is YYNGEE. The CDR3 runs to 18 residues. The trim removed 1 base at V and 3 bases at J, leaving 11 bases unmatched. CDR3 DNA: TGTGCCAGCAGCGTAACAGGGTTAGCGGGGACTCACACCGGGGAGCTGTTTTCT. Translated: CASSVTGLAGTHTGELFS.

Points on this clonotype: It may be a read error: a sequence one base away is much more abundant. This sequence joins TRBV5-3 and TRBJ2-4; D not resolved. TRBV5-3 is placed among ORFs of uncertain function. This CDR3 region has 12 residues. In DNA, the CDR3 is TGTGCCAGCAGAATCTCTGGAAACATTCAGCACTTC. Protein: CASRISGNIQHF.

The chain links TRBV4-1 to TRBJ1-3; tentative D call: TRBD1 (5 bases). Germline CDR1 reads MGHRA; CDR2 reads YSYEKL. The V and J ends lost 1 base and 6 bases respectively, with 13 bases between them. The CDR3 extends over 15 amino acids. The CDR3 DNA reads TGCGCCAGCAGCCAAGTTACAGGAAAATCAAACACCATATATTTT. This sequence encodes CASSQVTGKSNTIYF.

This clonotype was recorded only once. A read error is possible here, since a much larger clone lies one base away. The chain links TRBV4-3 to TRBJ1-4, with 10 bases lining up with TRBD1. The CDR3 covers 16 residues. Per germline, CDR1 LGHNA and CDR2 YSLEER. V lost 2 bases and J lost 8; bases outside the gene matches: 8. The CDR3 nucleotides are TGCGCCAGCAGCCAAACTCCGACAGGGGGCTACGAAAAACTGTTTTTT. Translating gives CASSQTPTGGYEKLFF.

With regard to this clonotype: An end of the junction does not agree with germline; a read error may underlie this. The chain employs TRBV29-1 and TRBJ2-5; D uncertain. The germline gives CDR1 SQVTM, CDR2 ANQGSEA. This CDR3 is built from 10 residues. The CDR3 loop is CSGRQETKHF. CDR3 DNA sequence: TGCAGCGGGAGACAAGAGACCAAGCACTTC.

This clonotype was seen repeatedly, ten times or more. The V gene is TRBV10-3, the J gene TRBJ2-7, with TRBD2 matching over 8 bases. V gave up 0 bases and J gave up 1 base; unmatched junction bases: 5. The V gene's germline CDR1 is ENHRY and CDR2 SYGVKD. The CDR3 loop spans 16 amino acids. CDR3 DNA sequence: TGTGCCATCAGTGAGTCCGGGGGGGACATATCCTACGAGCAGTACTTC. Translating it yields CAISESGGDISYEQYF.

This clonotype was found a few times. The chain is built from TRBV5-6 and TRBJ2-1, with 8 bases fitting TRBD2. This CDR3 is built from 16 residues. Germline V lookup: CDR1 SGHDT, CDR2 YYEEEE. Germline trimming cut 5 bases from V and 4 bases from J; bases unmatched to any gene: 11. The CDR3 is CASSLRVRGDYNEQFF. DNA of the CDR3: TGTGCCAGCAGTTTAAGAGTGCGGGGGGATTACAATGAGCAGTTCTTC.